The rows below give T cell receptor beta chains drawn from one sample of a study of vaccination and CD4 T cells after COVID-19. TCRdb reprocessed the PCR reads via MiXCR and lists one record per CDR3 protein. The data hold approximately 9,600 distinct CDR3 sequences, with approximately 30% observed a single time. These receptors' antigens are unknown. This specimen was CD4+ T cells from blood, cultured in vitro, taken after SARS-CoV-2 vaccination. The receptors originated from a human donor who had recovered from COVID-19. Both conserved end residues are part of each CDR3. A D gene is named only where the DNA matches it firmly. Size values are once, few and many counts, or a class for expanded clones, and some rows have none.

v_call	d_call	clone_size	j_call	cdr3_nt	cdr3_aa
TRBV20-1	.	.	TRBJ2-6	TGCAGTGCTAGGGGGCTTTCTGGGGCCAACGTCCTGACTTTC	CSARGLSGANVLTF
TRBV24-1	.	once	TRBJ2-5	TGTGCCACCAGTACGTCACAAGAGACCCAGTACTTC	CATSTSQETQYF
TRBV28	.	few	TRBJ2-3	TGTGCCAGCAGCTACCGGTCCCCTAGCACAGATACGCAGTATTTT	CASSYRSPSTDTQYF
TRBV7-2	.	.	TRBJ2-2	TGTGCCAGCAGCCGCGCCGCCGCCAGCGGTAACACCGGGGAGCTGTTTTTT	CASSRAAASGNTGELFF
TRBV6-2/TRBV6-3	.	.	TRBJ2-7	TGTGCCAGCAGTTACCGAGGCCAAGGAGGGTCCTACGAGCAGTACTTC	CASSYRGQGGSYEQYF
TRBV28	.	few	TRBJ1-1	TGTGCTACCCTCTCGAACACTGAAGCTTTCTTT	CATLSNTEAFF
TRBV4-3	TRBD2	.	TRBJ2-7	TGCGCCAGCAGCCAAGAGGGACTAGCGGGAGTGGTGTACTTC	CASSQEGLAGVVYF
TRBV6-1	.	few	TRBJ2-5	TGTGCCAGCAGGCACCTGCTGGCCCAGTACTTC	CASRHLLAQYF
TRBV7-2	.	few	TRBJ2-1	TGTGCCAGCAGCTTAACGGCACTTGCGGTGGGTGAGCAGTTCTTC	CASSLTALAVGEQFF
TRBV14	TRBD1	few	TRBJ1-1	TGTGCCAGCAGGGACAGGGTGGGGAACACTGAAGCTTTCTTT	CASRDRVGNTEAFF
TRBV30	.	.	TRBJ1-2	TGTGCTCGGGAGGGTGGGGAGAACTATGGCTACACCTTC	CAREGGENYGYTF
TRBV7-2	TRBD2	few	TRBJ2-7	TGTGCCAGCAGCTTAGCGCGGATAGCGGGCCCGTACTTC	CASSLARIAGPYF
TRBV24-1	.	.	TRBJ1-5	TGTGCCACCAGTGCCGCTTCGGGAAGCAATCAGCCCCAGCATTTT	CATSAASGSNQPQHF
TRBV6-2/TRBV6-3	TRBD2	few	TRBJ2-5	TGTGCCAGCAGTTACGGGGACTTGGCGGGGGGCCAAGAGACCCAGTACTTC	CASSYGDLAGGQETQYF
TRBV12-1	.	few	TRBJ2-7	TGTGCCAGCAGCCCGTCTGGGCGGGGGAGGCTTGTCTACGAGCAGTACTTC	CASSPSGRGRLVYEQYF
TRBV5-4	.	.	TRBJ2-5	TGTGCCAGCAGCCAAGCGGCAATCCAAGAGACCCAGTACTTC	CASSQAAIQETQYF
TRBV28	.	.	TRBJ1-2	TGTGCCAGCAGTTTGCGGACGAACTATGGCTACACCTTC	CASSLRTNYGYTF
TRBV28	TRBD2	.	TRBJ2-7	TGTGCCAGCAGTTTCGGGACTAGCGGGAGTTTTCTTCCCTCCTACGAGCAGTACTTC	CASSFGTSGSFLPSYEQYF
TRBV27	.	.	TRBJ1-3	TGTGCCAGCAGTCCCTACTCTACAGGGTCCAACACCATATATTTT	CASSPYSTGSNTIYF
TRBV7-9	TRBD2	.	TRBJ2-1	TGTGCCAGCAGTCAACGGGGAGCGGGGCCCGGGGAGTATGAGCAGTTCTTC	CASSQRGAGPGEYEQFF
TRBV27	.	.	TRBJ1-3	TGTGCCAGCAGTCAGGAGGGACGGAGGTTCTCTGGAAACACCATATATTTT	CASSQEGRRFSGNTIYF
TRBV4-3	.	.	TRBJ1-1	TGCGCCAGCAGCCAAGATCAGGGGACGTTTGGGGGCACTGAAGCTTTCTTT	CASSQDQGTFGGTEAFF
TRBV11-3	.	few	TRBJ2-7	TGTGCCAGCAGCTTATGGGAACAGAGTGAGCAGTACTTC	CASSLWEQSEQYF
TRBV29-1	TRBD2	once	TRBJ2-5	TGCAGCGTTGATCCAGCGGGAGGGCGGGGGACCCAGTACTTC	CSVDPAGGRGTQYF
TRBV24-1	TRBD2	few	TRBJ2-3	TGTGCCACCAGTGATTTGGGGGGAGGGACAGATACGCAGTATTTT	CATSDLGGGTDTQYF
TRBV11-3	TRBD1	.	TRBJ2-3	TGTGCCAGCAGCTTCTCGACAGGGGGGGTGGATACGCAGTATTTT	CASSFSTGGVDTQYF
TRBV28	.	few	TRBJ1-5	TGTGCCAGCAGTCCAAAATCTAAACCCCAGCATTTT	CASSPKSKPQHF
TRBV11-2	.	few	TRBJ2-3	TGTGCCAGCAGCTTGGCGGAAAGCACAGATACGCAGTATTTT	CASSLAESTDTQYF
TRBV6-1	.	few	TRBJ2-5	TGTGCCAGCAGCCCCATACAGGCTCCGAGGAGTCAAGAGACCCAGTACTTC	CASSPIQAPRSQETQYF
TRBV21-1	.	few	TRBJ2-7	TGTGCCAGCAACCCAGCGGGAGGGCCCATTGGGGAGGTTGTTACGGACTACGAGCAGTACTTC	CASNPAGGPIGEVVTDYEQYF
TRBV20-1	.	.	TRBJ1-1	TGCAGCGCCGGGTTCCGGGAGGGGAACACTGAAGCTTTCTTT	CSAGFREGNTEAFF
TRBV20-1	.	.	TRBJ2-5	TGCAGTGCTAGAGGTTCGGGGACATCGGCCCAGTACTTC	CSARGSGTSAQYF
TRBV5-1	.	.	TRBJ2-1	TGCGCCAGCAGCTTGGGTCACTCCTACAATGAGCAGTTCTTC	CASSLGHSYNEQFF
TRBV7-2	TRBD1	few	TRBJ1-1	TGTGCCAGCAGCGGCCGACAGGGGTTGAACACTGAAGCTTTCTTT	CASSGRQGLNTEAFF
TRBV5-1	.	medium-sized	TRBJ1-1	TGCGCCAGCAGCCCAACAGGCGTCGGCTTGAACACTGAAGCTTTCTTT	CASSPTGVGLNTEAFF
TRBV19	TRBD1	few	TRBJ2-5	TGTGCCAGTAGTAAAACGCTACCGGGACAGGGCCTCCAAGAGACCCAGTACTTC	CASSKTLPGQGLQETQYF
TRBV24-1	.	few	TRBJ2-5	TGTGCCACCAGTGACGGTCAGGGCCTGGGGGAGACCCAGTACTTC	CATSDGQGLGETQYF
TRBV18	TRBD2	.	TRBJ2-3	TGTGCCAGCTCACCCCGCTTCGGAGCGGGAGAGGGAGATACGCAGTATTTT	CASSPRFGAGEGDTQYF
TRBV6-2/TRBV6-3	TRBD1	few	TRBJ2-7	TGTGCCAGCCACGACAGGGTGGTCAACGAGCAGTACTTC	CASHDRVVNEQYF
TRBV20-1	.	.	TRBJ1-5	TGCAGTGCTAGAGAATCCCTACAGCCCCAGCATTTT	CSARESLQPQHF
TRBV29-1	.	.	TRBJ2-1	TGCAGCGTTGAAGATCGGGCAGGGGGCAGGCCGGGAGGGAGAAATGAGCAGTTCTTC	CSVEDRAGGRPGGRNEQFF
TRBV6-5	TRBD1	.	TRBJ2-7	TGTGCCAGCAGTTATTCAGGGGGCCAATCCGAGCAGTACTTC	CASSYSGGQSEQYF
TRBV7-2	.	.	TRBJ2-5	TGTGCCAGCAGCTTAGCGGTTACCGGACAGACCCAGTACTTC	CASSLAVTGQTQYF
TRBV7-2	TRBD1	few	TRBJ1-3	TGTGCCAGCAGCTTCCAGGGGGCTGGAAACACCATATATTTT	CASSFQGAGNTIYF
TRBV4-1	TRBD2	few	TRBJ2-1	TGCGCCAGCAGACTAGCGGGAGTTGCCGGGGCCTACAATGAGCAGTTCTTC	CASRLAGVAGAYNEQFF